The 17 T cell receptor beta chains below come from one sample, sequenced in a study of radiotherapy plus CTLA-4 blockade in lung cancer. This table comes from immunoSEQ multiplex PCR, and its TCRdb copy is limited to in-frame clones, with some not included. The data show approximately 80,000 clones, 78% seen once. The sequencing used peripheral blood, collected from a patient treated with radiotherapy plus ipilimumab. Receptor source: a human donor with non-small cell lung cancer whose response to radiotherapy plus ipilimumab could not be evaluated. Some clones in this sample may be carry-over from other donors' samples.

The rearrangement links TRBV7-9 to TRBJ1-1; D is unclear. The ends were cut back, 3 bases at V and 0 bases at J, with 11 bases in the middle. From germline, CDR1 is SEHNR and CDR2 FQNEAQ (reference sequence). The CDR3 loop spans 15 amino acids. CDR3 nucleotide sequence: TGTGCCAGCAGCTTCAGTAACAAGATGAACACTGAAGCTTTCTTT. This sequence encodes CASSFSNKMNTEAFF.

V is TRBV28 and J is TRBJ2-7; D call uncertain. The V gene lost 6 bases and the J gene lost 2 bases, with 5 bases spanning the gap. Germline lookup yields CDR1 MDHEN and CDR2 SYDVKM. CDR3 size: 11 residues. The CDR3 region is CASSQTYEQYF. For the CDR3, the DNA is TGTGCCAGCAGCCAAACCTACGAGCAGTACTTC.

This rearrangement joins TRBV30 to TRBJ2-7; 9 nucleotides match TRBD1. In germline, CDR1 is GTSNPN, CDR2 SVGIG (reference sequence). CDR3 length: 13 residues. With 4 bases clipped from V and 2 bases from J, the junction kept 3 bases outside the gene matches. The CDR3 sequence is CAWTWTGAYEQYF. The CDR3 region has the DNA TGTGCCTGGACCTGGACAGGGGCCTACGAGCAGTACTTC.

This clone was detected a few times. The J gene is TRBJ1-4, the V gene TRBV6-6, with D unclear. There are 14 residues in the CDR3. Germline loops: CDR1 MNHNY, CDR2 SVGAGI (reference sequence). The V end was cut by 4 bases, the J end by 7 bases, with 13 bases between. This CDR3 reads CASSFRAGSEKLFF. CDR3 nucleotides: TGTGCCAGCAGTTTTCGGGCCGGGAGTGAAAAACTGTTTTTT.

Concerning this clone: At one end the junction does not follow the germline gene, possibly because of a read error. Here the CDR3 DNA reads TGTGCCAGCAACAGAGAGAACCAAGAGACCCGGTACTTC. Translation: CASNRENQETRYF. The rearrangement links TRBV9 to TRBJ2-5; no firm D call. The CDR3 is 13 amino acids. The V gene's germline CDR1 is SGDLS and CDR2 YYNGEE. Together with reference TRBV9 and TRBJ2-5, the CDR3 gives the full variable domain: DSGVTQTPKHLITATGQRVTLRCSPRSGDLSVYWYQQSLDQGLQFLIQYYNGEERAKGNILERFSAQQFPDLHSELNLSSLELGDSALYFCASNRENQETRYFGPGTRLLVL.

The rearrangement joins TRBV7-2 to TRBJ2-7, with 7 bases that match TRBD1. The CDR3 has 15 residues. Germline CDR1 reads SGHTA; CDR2 reads FQGNSA. The J segment lost 3 bases and the V segment lost 1 base, leaving 6 bases of the junction unmatched. In DNA, the CDR3 is TGTGCCAGCAGCTTAGTTAGACAGGGCCACTACGAGCAGTACTTC. It codes for CASSLVRQGHYEQYF. The full variable domain, its missing parts supplied by reference TRBV7-2 and TRBJ2-7, is GAGVSQSPSNKVTEKGKDVELRCDPISGHTALYWYRQSLGQGLEFLIYFQGNSAPDKSGLPSDRFSAERTGGSVSTLTIQRTQQEDSAVYLCASSLVRQGHYEQYFGPGTRLTVT.

There are a few counts of this clone. The chain recombines TRBV11-3 with TRBJ2-2; D unresolved. The CDR3 is 14 amino acids. V lost 1 base and J 2 bases, leaving 5 bases between the germline ends. Germline assignment: CDR1 SGHNT and CDR2 YENEEA. The CDR3 region is CASSLAFNTGELFF. DNA of the CDR3: TGTGCCAGCAGCTTAGCATTTAACACCGGGGAGCTGTTTTTT.

The genes are TRBV11-2 and TRBJ2-5; TRBD1 matches at 8 bases. Germline V gives CDR1 SGHAT, CDR2 FQNNGV. After removal of 4 bases from V and 4 bases from J, the junction contained 2 bases not matched to a gene. CDR3 length: 13 amino acids. The CDR3 spells CASSWTGIETQYF. In DNA form, the CDR3 reads TGTGCCAGCAGCTGGACAGGGATAGAGACCCAGTACTTC.

V gene TRBV4-1 combines with J gene TRBJ2-7; weak D call: TRBD2 (5 bases). CDR1 is MGHRA and CDR2 is YSYEKL in the germline V gene. The CDR3 length is 13 residues. Deletions cut 3 bases from V and 6 bases from J, with 12 bases between. The CDR3 spells CASSQGVLSEQYF. The CDR3 DNA is TGCGCCAGCAGCCAGGGAGTACTGTCCGAGCAGTACTTC.

This clone was recorded once. Written as DNA, the CDR3 is TGTGCCAGCTCCTCGAGGAGGGCCCACAATGAGCAGTTCTTC. The encoded protein is CASSSRRAHNEQFF. V is TRBV18 and J is TRBJ2-1, with a possible D match to TRBD2 (6 bases). V gave up 6 bases and J gave up 5 bases, with 14 bases separating them. In germline, CDR1 is KGHSH, CDR2 LQKENI. The length of the CDR3 is 14 residues.

The chain employs TRBV19 and TRBJ1-5; TRBD1 might be the D (6 bases). Trimming pared 5 bases from V and 3 bases from J, leaving 8 bases between. Germline-derived CDR1 and CDR2 are LNHDA and SQIVND (reference sequence). This CDR3 is built from 13 residues. The DNA for the CDR3 is TGTGCCAGTAGTGACAGGTACAATCAGCCCCAGCATTTT. This encodes CASSDRYNQPQHF.

The chain employs TRBV29-1 and TRBJ2-7, with TRBD1 as a possible D gene (6 bases). Germline CDR1 and CDR2: SQVTM and ANQGSEA. The CDR3 runs 12 residues. The ends were cut back, 3 bases at V and 2 bases at J, with 8 bases in the middle. The CDR3 region is CSVDRGPYEQYF. CDR3 DNA: TGCAGCGTTGACAGGGGCCCCTACGAGCAGTACTTC.

The CDR3 nucleotides read TGCGCCAGCACTAGACAGGGGCCTTACAATGAGCAGTTCTTC. Residues: CASTRQGPYNEQFF. This rearrangement joins TRBV5-1 to TRBJ2-1, with 8 bases matching TRBD1. The CDR3 extends over 14 amino acids. Germline CDR1 SGHRS, CDR2 YFSETQ. Trimming removed 6 bases from V and 4 bases from J; junction bases left unmatched: 6.

The genes are TRBV7-6 and TRBJ2-7; 12 nucleotides line up with TRBD2. The V gene's germline CDR1 is SGHVS and CDR2 FNYEAQ. V was clipped by 5 bases and J by 3 bases; unmatched bases: 5. The CDR3 covers 15 residues. CDR3 nucleotides: TGTGCCAGCAGCAAACTAGCGGGGGGAAACTACGAGCAGTACTTC. This encodes CASSKLAGGNYEQYF.

The chain joins TRBV27 to TRBJ1-2; D uncertain. Germline lookup yields CDR1 MNHEY and CDR2 SMNVEV (reference sequence). This CDR3 has 13 residues. Trimming removed 5 bases at V and 4 bases at J, with 11 bases between. The CDR3 spells CASSPRGPYGYTF. The CDR3 coding sequence is TGTGCCAGCAGTCCTCGAGGCCCCTATGGCTACACCTTC.

The chain joins TRBV27 to TRBJ2-5, with TRBD2 as a possible D gene (7 bases). The germline V and J ends were trimmed by 4 bases and 5 bases, with 17 bases remaining between them. From germline, CDR1 is MNHEY and CDR2 SMNVEV (reference sequence). The CDR3 contains 15 residues. Here the CDR3 DNA reads TGTGCCAGCAGTTCCGCCCACGGGGGGCGGGAGACCCAGTACTTC. This codes for CASSSAHGGRETQYF.

About this clone: Germline and junction disagree at one end, which may indicate a read error. This chain uses TRBV7-7 with TRBJ2-5, with TRBD1 identical over 7 bases. The CDR3 has 14 amino acids. Germline values: CDR1 SSHAT, CDR2 FNYEAQ (reference sequence). The CDR3 coding sequence is TGTGCTAGCAGCTTAGGCGACAGGGACCTGCAGCAGTACTTC. Encoded protein: CASSLGDRDLQQYF.